The 10 T cell receptor beta chains below all came from one sample that was sequenced in a study of Ad26.COV2.S vaccination and SARS-CoV-2 variants. Profiled with immunoSEQ multiplex PCR; TCRdb holds only in-frame clones, not every one. Altogether about 400,000 clones are present, approximately 89% being singletons, with the ten largest covering approximately 1.9%. The treatment denotes: approximately 18 received Ad26.COV2.S at low or high dose, single or two shots; 5 received placebo; per-sample allocation not given. Material that was analyzed had been drawn on day 63 after the first vaccine or placebo injection. Source: peripheral blood, taken in a trial of Ad26.COV2.S vaccine versus placebo. The receptors were sampled from a person aged 18-60 years who received the Ad26.COV2.S COVID-19 vaccine or a placebo.

CDR3 coding DNA: TGTGCCAGCAGTCAAACCTCTCTGAGGAGAGGCTACACCTTC. Its translation: CASSQTSLRRGYTF. The chain links TRBV28 to TRBJ1-2; D is ambiguous. V lost 5 bases and J 8 bases, leaving 18 bases between the germline ends. CDR1 is MDHEN and CDR2 is SYDVKM in the germline V gene. CDR3 size: 14 residues.

The chain recombines TRBV28 with TRBJ1-5; D call uncertain. The CDR3 runs to 13 residues. Germline CDR1 MDHEN, CDR2 SYDVKM. V lost 5 bases, J lost 9 bases, and 14 bases lay in between. The CDR3 sequence is CASSRGTSRPQHF. The CDR3 coding sequence is TGTGCCAGCAGTCGGGGTACTTCCCGGCCCCAGCATTTT.

The chain combines TRBV6-1 with TRBJ2-7; TRBD2 matches 11 bases. V shed 0 bases, J shed 7 bases, and the junction held 8 bases outside the gene matches. From germline, CDR1 is MNHNS and CDR2 SASEGT. This CDR3 comprises 16 residues. The CDR3 reads CASSEAGLAGGLEQYF. In DNA form, the CDR3 reads TGTGCCAGCAGTGAAGCGGGGCTAGCGGGAGGACTTGAGCAGTACTTC.

CDR3 residues: CASSASGGGGEKLFF. CDR3 DNA: TGTGCCAGCAGCGCCTCCGGGGGTGGGGGTGAAAAACTGTTTTTT. The chain carries TRBV9 and TRBJ1-4, with D maybe TRBD1 (5 bases). Germline V CDR1 and CDR2: SGDLS, YYNGEE. V dropped 3 bases and J dropped 7 bases, with 16 bases sitting between them. The CDR3 has 15 residues. Using reference TRBV9 and TRBJ1-4 for the parts outside the CDR3, the full variable domain is DSGVTQTPKHLITATGQRVTLRCSPRSGDLSVYWYQQSLDQGLQFLIQYYNGEERAKGNILERFSAQQFPDLHSELNLSSLELGDSALYFCASSASGGGGEKLFFGSGTQLSVL.

The chain recombines TRBV13 with TRBJ2-7; the D gene is possibly TRBD2 (5 bases). Trimming took off 5 bases at V and 0 bases at J, with 14 bases between the two ends. Germline values: CDR1 PRHDT, CDR2 FYEKMQ (reference sequence). This CDR3 is 15 amino acids long. CDR3 coding DNA: TGTGCCAGCAGCATAAGGACTCTAAGCTCCTACGAGCAGTACTTC. As protein: CASSIRTLSSYEQYF.

Here the CDR3 reads CASSPGGELFF. DNA of the CDR3: TGCGCCAGCAGCCCGGGCGGGGAGCTGTTTTTT. The chain combines TRBV4-1 with TRBJ2-2, with unresolved D. Germline V CDR1 and CDR2: MGHRA, YSYEKL. V lost 4 bases and J 7 bases, leaving 4 bases between the germline ends. The CDR3 length is 11 residues.

The chain couples TRBV3-1 (or the pseudogene TRBV3-2) to TRBJ2-1; D is possibly TRBD2 (5 bases). The germline V gene encodes CDR1 LGHDT and CDR2 YNNKEL (reference sequence). CDR3 length: 15 amino acids. Trimming removed 4 bases from V and 3 bases from J, with 13 bases in between. For the CDR3, the DNA is TGTGCCAGCAGCCCACCGAGGGCCGTCTACAATGAGCAGTTCTTC. Its protein product is CASSPPRAVYNEQFF.

This chain joins TRBV5-1 and TRBJ2-1; D possibly corresponds to TRBD1 (5 bases). V lost 0 bases and J 4 bases, leaving 11 bases between the germline ends. Germline V gene lookup returns CDR1 SGHRS and CDR2 YFSETQ. The CDR3 is 15 residues long. In DNA, the CDR3 is TGCGCCAGCAGCTTGGGACAGATGAATTACAATGAGCAGTTCTTC. Its translation is CASSLGQMNYNEQFF.

The V and J genes are TRBV24-1 and TRBJ1-5, with 7 bases matching TRBD1. The CDR3 covers 14 residues. Trimming removed 7 bases from V and 2 bases from J; junction bases left unmatched: 4. The germline CDR1 and CDR2 sequences are KGHDR and SFDVKD. CDR3 DNA: TGTGCCACCAGATATGACAGGGGCAATCAGCCCCAGCATTTT. Its translation: CATRYDRGNQPQHF.

The rearrangement joins TRBV28 to TRBJ2-5; a possible D gene is TRBD2 (5 bases). Trimming stripped 8 bases from V and 5 bases from J, with 18 bases between. Germline values: CDR1 MDHEN, CDR2 SYDVKM. The CDR3 contains 14 residues. Here the CDR3 reads CASGRGSLGETQYF. CDR3 nucleotide sequence: TGTGCCAGCGGACGGGGTAGCTTAGGGGAGACCCAGTACTTC.